These T cell receptor beta chains were read from a single sample in a study of T cells in Graves' hyperthyroidism and ophthalmopathy. TCRdb used MiXCR to reprocess the multiplex PCR reads, holding one entry per CDR3 protein. The sample records under 250,000 distinct CDR3 sequences, 24% being singletons. Sequenced sample: blood. All receptors come from a woman between 40 and 55 years old with Graves' ophthalmopathy. Each CDR3 is given with its conserved first and last residue. The order of the fields is D gene, clone size, V gene, J gene, CDR3 DNA, CDR3 protein. The D gene is left open where the match is weak. Not every row has a clone size; where given, it reads once, few, many or a size class.

d_call: TRBD1; clone_size: many; v_call: TRBV6-5; j_call: TRBJ1-1; cdr3_nt: TGTGCCAGCAGCCTACGGACAGGCACTGAAGCTTTCTTT; cdr3_aa: CASSLRTGTEAFF
d_call: NA; clone_size: NA; v_call: TRBV28; j_call: TRBJ2-2; cdr3_nt: TGTGCCAGCAGTTTGGTGGGGACCAAGACCGGGGAGCTGTTTTTT; cdr3_aa: CASSLVGTKTGELFF
d_call: NA; clone_size: NA; v_call: TRBV29-1; j_call: TRBJ2-1; cdr3_nt: TGCAGCGTTGAACAGTCCTCCTACGAGCAGTTCTTC; cdr3_aa: CSVEQSSYEQFF
d_call: NA; clone_size: many; v_call: TRBV5-1; j_call: TRBJ2-2; cdr3_nt: TGCGCCAGCAGCTTGAGGACAGACACCGGGGAGCTGTTTTTT; cdr3_aa: CASSLRTDTGELFF
d_call: NA; clone_size: NA; v_call: TRBV12-3/TRBV12-4; j_call: TRBJ1-1; cdr3_nt: TGTGCCAGCAGGGGGGACTCCAACACTGAAGCTTTCTTT; cdr3_aa: CASRGDSNTEAFF
d_call: TRBD1; clone_size: many; v_call: TRBV24-1; j_call: TRBJ2-2; cdr3_nt: TGTGCTACCAGTGATTTGACAGGGGGGGACACCGGGGAGCTGTTTTTT; cdr3_aa: CATSDLTGGDTGELFF
d_call: NA; clone_size: many; v_call: TRBV7-8; j_call: TRBJ1-5; cdr3_nt: TGTGCCAGCAGCTTGGTCCCGGCCGAGGCGGTTGGGCGGCCCCAGCATTTT; cdr3_aa: CASSLVPAEAVGRPQHF
d_call: NA; clone_size: many; v_call: TRBV18; j_call: TRBJ1-2; cdr3_nt: TGTGCCAGCTCACCACCGGGGACGGGCTATGGCTACACCTTC; cdr3_aa: CASSPPGTGYGYTF
d_call: NA; clone_size: many; v_call: TRBV4-2; j_call: TRBJ1-2; cdr3_nt: TGTGCCAGCAGCCAAGAGCTGGTAGGATATGACTATGGCTACACCTTC; cdr3_aa: CASSQELVGYDYGYTF
d_call: TRBD2; clone_size: many; v_call: TRBV13; j_call: TRBJ2-5; cdr3_nt: TGTGCCAGCAGCAACAGGCTAGCGGGAGTGAGGGAGACCCAGTACTTC; cdr3_aa: CASSNRLAGVRETQYF
d_call: TRBD2; clone_size: many; v_call: TRBV20-1; j_call: TRBJ2-7; cdr3_nt: TGCAGTGCTCAGCGGGAAGTCGAGTACGAGCAGTACTTC; cdr3_aa: CSAQREVEYEQYF
d_call: NA; clone_size: NA; v_call: TRBV7-2; j_call: TRBJ2-7; cdr3_nt: TGTGCCAGCACCCCAACCGGGACCGAAGCCTACGAGCAGTACTTC; cdr3_aa: CASTPTGTEAYEQYF
d_call: NA; clone_size: NA; v_call: TRBV24-1; j_call: TRBJ1-5; cdr3_nt: TGTGCCACCAGTGGAGGGGTTGGTAATCAGCCCCAGCATTTT; cdr3_aa: CATSGGVGNQPQHF
d_call: TRBD1; clone_size: many; v_call: TRBV20-1; j_call: TRBJ2-7; cdr3_nt: TGCAGTGCTGATCACCCGGACAGGGTGGATCACTACGAGCAGTACTTC; cdr3_aa: CSADHPDRVDHYEQYF
d_call: TRBD1; clone_size: NA; v_call: TRBV6-2/TRBV6-3; j_call: TRBJ2-5; cdr3_nt: TGTGCCAGCAGTTACTCACCGGGACAGGTCTACCAAGAGACCCAGTACTTC; cdr3_aa: CASSYSPGQVYQETQYF